The 17 T cell receptor beta chains given below trace back to one sample, sequenced in a study of shared clonotypes between healthy human individuals (dated by TCRdb to between 2020 and 2021). To prepare the library, the immunoSEQ multiplex PCR assay was applied. In TCRdb, the immuneACCESS table is reduced to in-frame sequences with V and J assigned. These tables do not hold every clone; where another copy was compared, an unresolved V gene accounts for under half, and the others remain unexplained. The sample has about 2.5 million clones on record, under 95% of them singletons. The ten largest account for 0.37% of the sample. What was sequenced was naive CD4+ T cells from PBMCs. Taken with the paper, the label for cell subset or site translates to: CD45RA+ positively selected. Receptor source: a man aged 18 to 29 in good health. Some clones in this sample may be carry-over from other donors' samples.

This chain links TRBV6-5 with TRBJ1-1, with D perhaps TRBD1 (5 bases). V lost 4 bases and J 8 bases, leaving 14 bases between the germline ends. Germline CDR1 MNHEY, CDR2 SVGAGI. The CDR3 sequence is 13 residues long. The CDR3 DNA reads TGTGCCAGCAGTTTAACAGGTGGACGCGAAGCTTTCTTT. Its protein product is CASSLTGGREAFF.

V gene TRBV6-5 combines with J gene TRBJ2-1; 8 bases match TRBD2. This CDR3 spans 14 amino acids. Germline CDR1 reads MNHEY; CDR2 reads SVGAGI. Trimming removed 6 bases from V and 4 bases from J; junction bases left unmatched: 5. The CDR3 nucleotides are TGTGCCAGCAGCGGGGGGGATCGGTACAATGAGCAGTTCTTC. Translating gives CASSGGDRYNEQFF.

J is TRBJ1-2 and V is TRBV6-5; TRBD1 is a possible D gene (6 bases). The CDR3 is made up of 15 amino acids. CDR1 is MNHEY, CDR2 SVGAGI, per germline. Trimming cost V 2 bases and J 3 bases, with 13 bases left between them. The CDR3 DNA is TGTGCCAGCAGTTACGACAGGACCCCTTACTATGGCTACACCTTC. Its protein product is CASSYDRTPYYGYTF.

The chain employs TRBV6-5 and TRBJ2-7; TRBD2 matches 11 bases. Trimming removed 0 bases from V and 6 bases from J; junction bases left unmatched: 7. This CDR3 has 16 residues. The germline gives CDR1 MNHEY, CDR2 SVGAGI. CDR3 residues: CASSYSLAGDGVEQYF. CDR3 bases: TGTGCCAGCAGTTACTCACTAGCGGGAGATGGAGTCGAGCAGTACTTC.

This sequence joins TRBV5-1 and TRBJ2-5; possibly TRBD1 for D (8 bases). Trimming pared 2 bases from V and 5 bases from J, leaving 13 bases between. From germline, CDR1 is SGHRS and CDR2 YFSETQ. The length of the CDR3 is 14 residues. The CDR3 reads CASSFTGGAETQYF. Here the CDR3 DNA reads TGCGCCAGCAGCTTTACAGGGGGGGCTGAGACCCAGTACTTC.

The sample holds a few counts of this clone. The rearrangement uses TRBV20-1 and TRBJ1-1; D might be TRBD1 (5 bases). The CDR3 length is 10 residues. Germline assignment: CDR1 DFQATT and CDR2 SNEGSKA (reference sequence). V lost 1 base to trimming and J lost 12 bases, with 9 bases between them. The CDR3: CSARGGETFF. In DNA, the CDR3 is TGCAGTGCTAGAGGGGGCGAAACTTTCTTT.

The chain joins TRBV18 to TRBJ2-3; 9 bases fit TRBD1. Germline-derived CDR1 and CDR2 are KGHSH and LQKENI. V shed 3 bases and J 4 bases; nucleotides not matched to a gene: 5. This CDR3 region has 15 residues. CDR3 sequence (DNA): TGTGCCAGCTCACCGGGGACAGGGATGGCAGATACGCAGTATTTT. It translates to CASSPGTGMADTQYF.

The chain joins TRBV18 to TRBJ2-7; TRBD1 or TRBD2 may be the D gene (5 bases each). This CDR3 comprises 14 residues. Trimming took off 6 bases at V and 0 bases at J, with 12 bases between the two ends. Germline values: CDR1 KGHSH, CDR2 LQKENI. DNA of the CDR3: TGTGCCAGCTCCCGGGACGGGGCCTCCTACGAGCAGTACTTC. Translation gives CASSRDGASYEQYF.

The V and J genes are TRBV5-1 and TRBJ2-2; D may be TRBD2 (5 bases). CDR3 length equals 15 residues. Germline V gives CDR1 SGHRS, CDR2 YFSETQ. Trimming removed 0 bases from V and 1 base from J, with 7 bases in between. The CDR3 protein is CASSLAGENTGELFF. The CDR3 DNA follows: TGCGCCAGCAGCTTGGCCGGGGAGAACACCGGGGAGCTGTTTTTT.

In regard to this clone: The junction departs from the called germline gene at one end, perhaps through a read error. V usage is TRBV28 and J usage is TRBJ2-7, with 10 bases that match TRBD1. Looked up from germline, CDR1 is MDHEN and CDR2 is SYDVKM. The CDR3 is made up of 13 amino acids. As DNA, the CDR3 is TGTGCCAGCACCACAGAGACCGGGACAGGGGTTTTTTTC. Translation gives CASTTETGTGVFF.

About this clone: The same CDR3 arises from other DNA sequences in this sample as well. The chain joins TRBV7-3 to TRBJ2-2; D uncertain. Germline assignment: CDR1 SGHTA and CDR2 FQGTGA. This CDR3 contains 12 residues. V lost 6 bases and J 3 bases, leaving 5 bases between the germline ends. The CDR3 nucleotides read TGTGCCAGCAGTTTGTACACCGGGGAGCTGTTTTTT. As protein: CASSLYTGELFF.

CDR3 in DNA: TGTGCCAGTAGTGGCCGACAGGCAAACTCCTACAATGAGCAGTTCTTC. It specifies CASSGRQANSYNEQFF. The genes are TRBV19 and TRBJ2-1; D may be TRBD1 (6 bases). Trimming took 5 bases from V and 0 from J, leaving 14 bases between them. From germline, CDR1 is LNHDA and CDR2 SQIVND (reference sequence). CDR3 length equals 16 residues.

This chain connects TRBV6-1 to TRBJ2-3; the D is unclear. The V gene lost 2 bases and the J gene lost 2 bases, with 8 bases spanning the gap. CDR1 is MNHNS and CDR2 is SASEGT in the germline V gene. The CDR3 has 14 amino acids. CDR3 in DNA: TGTGCCAGCAGTGAAATCCGGATCACAGATACGCAGTATTTT. This sequence encodes CASSEIRITDTQYF.

This clone was picked up a small number of times. The same CDR3 arises from other DNA sequences in this sample as well. This chain links TRBV4-1 with TRBJ1-5; D remains ambiguous. CDR1 is MGHRA, CDR2 YSYEKL, per germline. The CDR3 is 15 residues long. The germline V and J ends were trimmed by 0 bases and 0 bases, with 6 bases remaining between them. This CDR3 is CASSQEGYSNQPQHF. In nucleotides, the CDR3 is TGCGCCAGCAGCCAAGAAGGTTATAGCAATCAGCCCCAGCATTTT.

Notes on this clone: An end of the junction does not agree with germline; a read error may underlie this. The V gene is TRBV28, the J gene TRBJ2-7, with D possibly being TRBD2 (5 bases). Looked up from germline, CDR1 is MDHEN and CDR2 is SYDVKM. This CDR3 is 13 amino acids long. The CDR3 spells CASSTGITYGQYF. In DNA, the CDR3 is TGTGCCAGCTCTACGGGGATCACCTACGGGCAGTACTTC.

V gene TRBV11-1 combines with J gene TRBJ2-3; 8 bases are shared with TRBD2. The CDR3 sequence is 13 residues long. Germline loops: CDR1 SGHAT, CDR2 FQDESV (reference sequence). Trimming at V came to 7 bases and at J to 6 bases, leaving 6 bases not matched to a gene. Here the CDR3 reads CASTISGMDTQYF. The CDR3 DNA sequence: TGTGCCAGCACCATTAGCGGGATGGATACGCAGTATTTT.

This clone was recorded only once. The genes are TRBV9 and TRBJ2-3; 10 nucleotides line up with TRBD2. This CDR3 region has 17 residues. Germline-derived CDR1 and CDR2 are SGDLS and YYNGEE. With 0 bases clipped from V and 6 bases from J, the junction kept 10 bases outside the gene matches. The CDR3 here is CASSVGLAGAGSDTQYF. The DNA of the CDR3 is TGTGCCAGCAGCGTAGGCCTAGCGGGAGCGGGGTCGGATACGCAGTATTTT.